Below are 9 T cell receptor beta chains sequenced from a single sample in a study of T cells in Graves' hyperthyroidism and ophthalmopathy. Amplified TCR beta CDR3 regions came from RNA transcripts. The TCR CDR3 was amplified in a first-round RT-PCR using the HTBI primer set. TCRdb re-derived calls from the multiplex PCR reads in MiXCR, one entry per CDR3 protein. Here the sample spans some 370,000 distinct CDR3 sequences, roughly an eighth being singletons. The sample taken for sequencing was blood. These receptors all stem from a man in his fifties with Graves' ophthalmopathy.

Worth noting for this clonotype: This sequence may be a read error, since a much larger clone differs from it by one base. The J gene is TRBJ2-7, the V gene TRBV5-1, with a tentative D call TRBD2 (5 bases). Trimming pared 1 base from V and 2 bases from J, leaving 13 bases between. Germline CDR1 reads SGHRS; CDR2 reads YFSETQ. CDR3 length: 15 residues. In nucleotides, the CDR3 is TGCGCCAGCAGCTTGCCATTAGCGAGCCCCTACGAGCAGTACTTC. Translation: CASSLPLASPYEQYF.

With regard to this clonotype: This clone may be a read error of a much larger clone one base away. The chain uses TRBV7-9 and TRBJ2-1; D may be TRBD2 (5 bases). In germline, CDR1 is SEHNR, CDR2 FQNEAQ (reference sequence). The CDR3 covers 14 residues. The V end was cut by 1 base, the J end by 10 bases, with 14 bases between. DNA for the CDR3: TGTGCCAGCAGCTTAGATGGAGGACGCTACGAGCAGTTCTTC. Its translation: CASSLDGGRYEQFF. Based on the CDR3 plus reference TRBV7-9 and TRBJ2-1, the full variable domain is DTGVSQNPRHKITKRGQNVTFRCDPISEHNRLYWYRQTLGQGPEFLTYFQNEAQLEKSRLLSDRFSAERPKGSFSTLEIQRTEQGDSAMYLCASSLDGGRYEQFFGPGTRLTVL.

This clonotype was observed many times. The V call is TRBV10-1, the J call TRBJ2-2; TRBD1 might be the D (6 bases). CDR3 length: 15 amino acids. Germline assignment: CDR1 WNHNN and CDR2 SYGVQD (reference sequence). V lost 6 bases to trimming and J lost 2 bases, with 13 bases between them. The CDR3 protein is CASSEQGRNTGELFF. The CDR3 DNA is TGCGCCAGCAGCGAACAGGGACGTAACACCGGGGAGCTGTTTTTT.

For the CDR3, the DNA is TGTGCCAGCAGCTCTCAGGGTGGGGAGCAGTTCTTC. This sequence encodes CASSSQGGEQFF. The genes are TRBV7-9 and TRBJ2-1; a weak D match, TRBD1 (5 bases). Per germline, CDR1 SEHNR and CDR2 FQNEAQ (reference sequence). This CDR3 has 12 amino acids. Trimming removed 4 bases at V and 10 bases at J, with 11 bases between. The full variable domain, its missing parts supplied by reference TRBV7-9 and TRBJ2-1, is DTGVSQNPRHKITKRGQNVTFRCDPISEHNRLYWYRQTLGQGPEFLTYFQNEAQLEKSRLLSDRFSAERPKGSFSTLEIQRTEQGDSAMYLCASSSQGGEQFFGPGTRLTVL.

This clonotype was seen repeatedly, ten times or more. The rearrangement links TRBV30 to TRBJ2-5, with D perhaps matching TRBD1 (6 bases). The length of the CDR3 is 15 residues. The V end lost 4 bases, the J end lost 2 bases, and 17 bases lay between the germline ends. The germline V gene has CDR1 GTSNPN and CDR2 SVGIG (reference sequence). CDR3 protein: CAWKKPGHYQETQYF. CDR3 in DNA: TGTGCCTGGAAGAAACCGGGACATTATCAAGAGACCCAGTACTTC.

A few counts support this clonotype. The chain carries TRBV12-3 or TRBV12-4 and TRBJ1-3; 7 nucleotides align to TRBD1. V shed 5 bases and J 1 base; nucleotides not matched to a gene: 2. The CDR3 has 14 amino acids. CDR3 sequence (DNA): TGTGCCAGCAGTGGGACAGCTTCTGGAAACACCATATATTTT. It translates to CASSGTASGNTIYF.

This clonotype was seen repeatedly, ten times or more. The CDR3 loop reads CASTPGVWSDEQYF. CDR3 nucleotide sequence: TGTGCCAGCACTCCAGGAGTTTGGTCGGACGAGCAGTACTTC. This chain connects TRBV3-1 to TRBJ2-7; D is unresolved. CDR3 length: 14 amino acids. Germline V CDR1 and CDR2: LGHDT, YNNKEL (reference sequence). V lost 7 bases, J lost 5 bases, and 18 bases lay in between.

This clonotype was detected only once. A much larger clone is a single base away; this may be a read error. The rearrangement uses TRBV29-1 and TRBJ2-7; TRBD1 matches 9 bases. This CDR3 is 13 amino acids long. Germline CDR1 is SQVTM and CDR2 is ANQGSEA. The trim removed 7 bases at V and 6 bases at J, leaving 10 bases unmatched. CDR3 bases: TGCAGCGGCGAACAGGGGGCAATGGGCGAGCAGTACTTC. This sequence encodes CSGEQGAMGEQYF.

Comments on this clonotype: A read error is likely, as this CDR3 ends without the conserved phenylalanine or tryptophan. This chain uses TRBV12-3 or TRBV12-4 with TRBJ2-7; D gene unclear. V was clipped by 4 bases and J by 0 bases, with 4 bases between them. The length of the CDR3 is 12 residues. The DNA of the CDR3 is TGTGCCAGCAGTTCCTTCTCCTACGAGCAGTACTCC. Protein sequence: CASSSFSYEQYS.